Below are 2 T cell receptor beta chains sequenced from a single sample in a study of blood T cell repertoires in COVID-19 (dated by TCRdb to about 2020). Receptors were amplified or captured by the immunoSEQ multiplex PCR assay. This immuneACCESS table, as held by TCRdb, lists in-frame sequences with V and J called but not all clones. Of the missing ones, under half trace to an unresolved V gene in checked studies; the others have no known cause. The sample yields about 390,000 clones; 87% were counted once. The ten largest clones capture about 2% of the sample. The sequenced sample consisted of peripheral blood. Receptor source: a woman aged 55-69 years with COVID-19, enrolled during active disease.

This chain uses TRBV5-4 with TRBJ2-5; 12 nucleotides align to TRBD2. The CDR3 sequence is 15 residues long. After removal of 1 base from V and 3 bases from J, the junction contained 1 base not matched to a gene. The germline V gene has CDR1 SGHNT and CDR2 YYREEE (reference sequence). CDR3 sequence reads: CASSLRLAGEETQYF. CDR3 DNA: TGTGCCAGCAGCTTGCGACTAGCGGGGGAAGAGACCCAGTACTTC. Complete variable domain (other parts from reference TRBV5-4 and TRBJ2-5): ETGVTQSPTHLIKTRGQQVTLRCSSQSGHNTVSWYQQALGQGPQFIFQYYREEENGRGNFPPRFSGLQFPNYSSELNVNALELDDSALYLCASSLRLAGEETQYFGPGTRLLVL.

This clone has just a few counts. The chain is built from TRBV18 and TRBJ2-7; perhaps TRBD2 as D (6 bases). The V gene lost 2 bases and the J gene lost 7 bases, with 18 bases spanning the gap. The CDR3 extends over 15 amino acids. Per the germline V gene, CDR1 is KGHSH and CDR2 is LQKENI. CDR3 in DNA: TGTGCCAGCTCACCAGTCCAGGGCCTGGGGGGAGAGCAGTACTTC. Amino acid sequence: CASSPVQGLGGEQYF.